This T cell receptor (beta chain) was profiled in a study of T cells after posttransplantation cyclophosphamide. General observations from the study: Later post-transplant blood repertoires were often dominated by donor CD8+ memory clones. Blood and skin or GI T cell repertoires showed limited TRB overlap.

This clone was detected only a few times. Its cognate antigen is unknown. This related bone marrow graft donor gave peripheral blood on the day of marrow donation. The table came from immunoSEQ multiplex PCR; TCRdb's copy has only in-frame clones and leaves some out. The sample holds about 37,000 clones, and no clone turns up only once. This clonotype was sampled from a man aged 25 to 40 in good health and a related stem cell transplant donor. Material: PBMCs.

The CDR3 is CAWSQRACGRETQYF. Here the CDR3 DNA reads TGTGCCTGGAGCCAAAGGGCCTGTGGCAGGGAGACCCAGTACTTC. The chain has TRBV30 and TRBJ2-5; D not resolved. The CDR3 loop spans 15 amino acids. Germline CDR1 and CDR2: GTSNPN and SVGIG (reference sequence). The ends were cut back, 3 bases at V and 5 bases at J, with 19 bases in the middle.